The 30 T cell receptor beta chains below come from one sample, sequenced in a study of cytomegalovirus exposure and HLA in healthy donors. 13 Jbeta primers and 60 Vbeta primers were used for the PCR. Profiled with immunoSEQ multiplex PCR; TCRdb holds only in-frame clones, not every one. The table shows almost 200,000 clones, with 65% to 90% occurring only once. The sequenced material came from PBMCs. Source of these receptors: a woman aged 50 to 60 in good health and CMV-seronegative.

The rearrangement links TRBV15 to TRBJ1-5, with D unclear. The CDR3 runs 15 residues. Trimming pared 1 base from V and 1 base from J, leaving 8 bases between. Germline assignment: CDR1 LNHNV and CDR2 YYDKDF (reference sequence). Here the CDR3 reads CATSRVRASNQPQHF. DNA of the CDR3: TGTGCCACCAGCAGAGTGAGGGCCAGCAATCAGCCCCAGCATTTT.

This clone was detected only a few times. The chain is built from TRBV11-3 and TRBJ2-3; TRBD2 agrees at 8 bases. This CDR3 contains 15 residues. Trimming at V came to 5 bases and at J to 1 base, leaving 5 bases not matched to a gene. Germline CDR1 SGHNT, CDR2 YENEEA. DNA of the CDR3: TGTGCCAGCAGCCCTTCGCGGGAGGGCACAGATACGCAGTATTTT. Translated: CASSPSREGTDTQYF.

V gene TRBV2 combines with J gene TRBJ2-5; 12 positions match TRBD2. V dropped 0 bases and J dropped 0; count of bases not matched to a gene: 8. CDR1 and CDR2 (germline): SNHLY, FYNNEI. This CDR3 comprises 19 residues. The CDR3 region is CASSEAAYGTSGYQETQYF. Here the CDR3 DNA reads TGTGCCAGCAGTGAAGCGGCGTACGGGACTAGCGGGTACCAAGAGACCCAGTACTTC. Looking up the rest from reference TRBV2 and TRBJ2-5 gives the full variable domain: EPEVTQTPSHQVTQMGQEVILRCVPISNHLYFYWYRQILGQKVEFLVSFYNNEISEKSEIFDDQFSVERPDGSNFTLKIRSTKLEDSAMYFCASSEAAYGTSGYQETQYFGPGTRLLVL.

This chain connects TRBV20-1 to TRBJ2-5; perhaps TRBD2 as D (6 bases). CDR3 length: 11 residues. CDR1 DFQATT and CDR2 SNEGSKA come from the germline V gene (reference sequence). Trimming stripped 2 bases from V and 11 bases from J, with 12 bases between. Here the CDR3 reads CSARSGGEQYF. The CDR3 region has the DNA TGCAGTGCTAGATCTGGAGGGGAGCAGTACTTC.

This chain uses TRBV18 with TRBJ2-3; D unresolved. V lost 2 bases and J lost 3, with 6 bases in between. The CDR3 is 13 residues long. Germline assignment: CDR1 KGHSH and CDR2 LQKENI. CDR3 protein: CASSPAVTDTQYF. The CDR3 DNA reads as TGTGCCAGCTCACCAGCAGTGACAGATACGCAGTATTTT.

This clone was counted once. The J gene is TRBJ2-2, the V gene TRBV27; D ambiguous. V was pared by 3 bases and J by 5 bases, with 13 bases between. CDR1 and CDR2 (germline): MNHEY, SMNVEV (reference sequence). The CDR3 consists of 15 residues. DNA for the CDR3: TGTGCCAGCAGTTTCTTGAATTCGCGTACCGGGGAGCTGTTTTTT. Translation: CASSFLNSRTGELFF.

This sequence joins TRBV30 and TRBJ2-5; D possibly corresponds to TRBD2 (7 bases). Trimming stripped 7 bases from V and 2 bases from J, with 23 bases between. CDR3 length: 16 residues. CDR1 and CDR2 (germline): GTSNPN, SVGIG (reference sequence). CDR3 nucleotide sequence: TGTGCCTCCAAGGGGGGGCGGGAGCGGGTACAAGAGACCCAGTACTTC. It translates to CASKGGRERVQETQYF.

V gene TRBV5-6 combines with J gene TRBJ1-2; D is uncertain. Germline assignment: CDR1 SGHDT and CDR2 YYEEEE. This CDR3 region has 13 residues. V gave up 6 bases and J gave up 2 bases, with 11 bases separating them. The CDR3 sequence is CASTPGGNYGYTF. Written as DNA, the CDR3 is TGTGCCAGCACGCCAGGAGGGAACTATGGCTACACCTTC.

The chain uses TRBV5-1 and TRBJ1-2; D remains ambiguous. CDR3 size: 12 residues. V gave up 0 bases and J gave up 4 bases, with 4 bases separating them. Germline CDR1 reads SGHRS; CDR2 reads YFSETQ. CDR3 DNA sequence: TGCGCCAGCAGCTTGGACGGCTATGGCTACACCTTC. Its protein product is CASSLDGYGYTF.

CDR3 nucleotide sequence: TGTGCCAGCAGCCGCCGGGACAGTTGGGCCAGTGGCTACACCTTC. This codes for CASSRRDSWASGYTF. This chain connects TRBV7-2 to TRBJ1-2; 7 nucleotides line up with TRBD1. The CDR3 loop spans 15 amino acids. CDR1 SGHTA and CDR2 FQGNSA come from the germline V gene. The J segment lost 7 bases and the V segment lost 5 bases, leaving 13 bases of the junction unmatched.

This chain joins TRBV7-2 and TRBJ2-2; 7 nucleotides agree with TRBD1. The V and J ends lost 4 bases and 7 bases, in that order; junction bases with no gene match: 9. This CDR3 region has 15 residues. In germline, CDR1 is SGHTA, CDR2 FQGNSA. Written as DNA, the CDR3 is TGTGCCAGCAGCTGGGGACAGACCTCCCGCGGGGAGCTGTTTTTT. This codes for CASSWGQTSRGELFF.

CDR3 protein: CAISTAVTDTQYF. CDR3 DNA sequence: TGTGCCATCAGTACGGCGGTCACAGATACGCAGTATTTT. The chain is built from TRBV10-3 and TRBJ2-3; unclear D gene. The CDR3 consists of 13 residues. CDR1 is ENHRY and CDR2 is SYGVKD in the germline V gene. Trimming removed 5 bases from V and 2 bases from J, with 8 bases in between.

The CDR3 reads CASSLARPGGNTEAFF. As DNA, the CDR3 is TGTGCCAGCAGCTTAGCGCGGCCAGGGGGGAACACTGAAGCTTTCTTT. This chain joins TRBV7-2 and TRBJ1-1, with 7 bases aligning to TRBD1. With 0 bases clipped from V and 1 base from J, the junction kept 5 bases outside the gene matches. The germline V gene has CDR1 SGHTA and CDR2 FQGNSA. The CDR3 has 16 amino acids.

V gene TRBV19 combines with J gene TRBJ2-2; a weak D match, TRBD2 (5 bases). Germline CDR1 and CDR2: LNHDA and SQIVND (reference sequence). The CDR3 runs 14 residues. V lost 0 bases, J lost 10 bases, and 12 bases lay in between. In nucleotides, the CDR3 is TGTGCCAGTAGTATAGATAGCCTAGCCGCGGAGCTGTTTTTT. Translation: CASSIDSLAAELFF.

CDR3 sequence reads: CASSITQGPLGKPQHF. CDR3 DNA sequence: TGTGCCAGTAGTATTACCCAGGGTCCCCTTGGGAAGCCCCAGCATTTT. V is TRBV19 and J is TRBJ1-5, with a weak D call TRBD1 (5 bases). With 3 bases removed from V and 8 bases from J, the gap between germline ends came to 20 bases. Looked up from germline, CDR1 is LNHDA and CDR2 is SQIVND (reference sequence). This CDR3 spans 16 amino acids.

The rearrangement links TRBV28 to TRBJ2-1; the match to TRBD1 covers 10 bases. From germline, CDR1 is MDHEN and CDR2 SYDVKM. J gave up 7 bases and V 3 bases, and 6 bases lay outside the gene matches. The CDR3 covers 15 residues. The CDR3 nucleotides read TGTGCCAGCAGTTTTGACGGGACAGGGGTGAATGAGCAGTTCTTC. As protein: CASSFDGTGVNEQFF.

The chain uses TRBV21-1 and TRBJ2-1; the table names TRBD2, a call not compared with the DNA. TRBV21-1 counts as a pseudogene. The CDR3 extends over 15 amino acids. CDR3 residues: CASIPEVLAYNEQFF. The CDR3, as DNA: TGTGCCAGCATCCCTGAGGTTTTAGCTTACAATGAGCAGTTCTTC.

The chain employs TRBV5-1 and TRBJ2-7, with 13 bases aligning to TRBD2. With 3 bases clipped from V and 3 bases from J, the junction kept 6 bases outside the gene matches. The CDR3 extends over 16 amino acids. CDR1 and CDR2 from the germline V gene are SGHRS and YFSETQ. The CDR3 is CASSSGGLAGVYEQYF. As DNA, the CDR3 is TGCGCCAGCAGCTCGGGAGGACTAGCGGGAGTCTACGAGCAGTACTTC.

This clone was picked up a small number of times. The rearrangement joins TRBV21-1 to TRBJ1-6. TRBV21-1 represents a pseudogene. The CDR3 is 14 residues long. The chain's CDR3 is CASRLRDYNSPLHF. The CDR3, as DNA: TGTGCCAGCAGGTTACGGGACTATAATTCACCCCTCCACTTT.

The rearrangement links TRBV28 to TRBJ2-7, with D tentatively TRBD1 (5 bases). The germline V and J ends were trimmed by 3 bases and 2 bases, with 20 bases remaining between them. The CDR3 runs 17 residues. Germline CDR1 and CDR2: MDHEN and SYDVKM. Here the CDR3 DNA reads TGTGCCAGCAGTTTGCTGCTAAGGGGCCCAATTACCTACGAGCAGTACTTC. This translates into CASSLLLRGPITYEQYF.

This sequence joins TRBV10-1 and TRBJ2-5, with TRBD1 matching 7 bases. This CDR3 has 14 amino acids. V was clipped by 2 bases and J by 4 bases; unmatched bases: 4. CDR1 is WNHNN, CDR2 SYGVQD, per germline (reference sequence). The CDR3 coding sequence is TGCGCCAGCAGTGAGCGGGCAGGGGGAGAGACCCAGTACTTC. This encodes CASSERAGGETQYF.

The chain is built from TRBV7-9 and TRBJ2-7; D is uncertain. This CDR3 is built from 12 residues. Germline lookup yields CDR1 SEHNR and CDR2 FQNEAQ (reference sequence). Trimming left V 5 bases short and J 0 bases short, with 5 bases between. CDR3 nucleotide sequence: TGTGCCAGCAGCCCCAGCTCCTACGAGCAGTACTTC. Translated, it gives CASSPSSYEQYF.

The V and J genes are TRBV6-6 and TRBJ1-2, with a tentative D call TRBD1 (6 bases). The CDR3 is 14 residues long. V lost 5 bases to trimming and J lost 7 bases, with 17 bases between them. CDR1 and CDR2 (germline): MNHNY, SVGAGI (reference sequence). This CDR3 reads CASSPRGGAGGYTF. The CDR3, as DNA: TGTGCCAGCAGTCCCCGGGGGGGGGCGGGTGGCTACACCTTC.

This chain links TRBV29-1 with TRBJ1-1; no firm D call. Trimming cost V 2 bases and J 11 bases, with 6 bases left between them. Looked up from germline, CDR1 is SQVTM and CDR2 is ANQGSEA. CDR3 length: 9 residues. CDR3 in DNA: TGCAGCGTTGAACCCGCGGCTTTCTTT. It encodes CSVEPAAFF.

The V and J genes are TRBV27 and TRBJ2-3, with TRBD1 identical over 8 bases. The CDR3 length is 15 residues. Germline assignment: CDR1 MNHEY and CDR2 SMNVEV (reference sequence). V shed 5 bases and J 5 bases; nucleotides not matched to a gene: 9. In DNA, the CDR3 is TGTGCCAGCAGTGCCACAGGGGGGATGGGAGATACGCAGTATTTT. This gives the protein CASSATGGMGDTQYF.

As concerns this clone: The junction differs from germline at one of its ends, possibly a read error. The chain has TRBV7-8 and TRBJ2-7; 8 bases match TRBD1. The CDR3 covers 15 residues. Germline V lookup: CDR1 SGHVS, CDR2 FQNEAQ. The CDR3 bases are TGTGCCAGCAGCTGGGTCATCCGGGACAGGACTACGTTGTCCTTC. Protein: CASSWVIRDRTTLSF.

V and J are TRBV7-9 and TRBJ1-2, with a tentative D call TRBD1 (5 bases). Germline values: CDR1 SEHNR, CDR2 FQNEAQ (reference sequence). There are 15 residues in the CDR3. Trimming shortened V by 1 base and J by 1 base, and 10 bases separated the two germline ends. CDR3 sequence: CASSLGAGDNYGYTF. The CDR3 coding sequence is TGTGCCAGCAGCTTAGGGGCGGGGGATAACTATGGCTACACCTTC.

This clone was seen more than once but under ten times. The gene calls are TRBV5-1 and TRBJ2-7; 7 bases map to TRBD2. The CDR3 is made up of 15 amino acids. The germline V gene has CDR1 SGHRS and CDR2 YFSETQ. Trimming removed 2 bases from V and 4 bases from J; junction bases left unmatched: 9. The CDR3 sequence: CASSLGSGAHYEQYF. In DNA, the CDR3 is TGCGCCAGCAGCTTAGGGAGCGGGGCCCATTACGAGCAGTACTTC.

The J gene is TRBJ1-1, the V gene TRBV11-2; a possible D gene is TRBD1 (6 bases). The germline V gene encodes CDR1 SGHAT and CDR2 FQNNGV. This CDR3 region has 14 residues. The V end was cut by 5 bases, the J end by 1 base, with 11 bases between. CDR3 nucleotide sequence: TGTGCCAGCAGCGCCACGACAGGGAACACTGAAGCTTTCTTT. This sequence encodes CASSATTGNTEAFF.

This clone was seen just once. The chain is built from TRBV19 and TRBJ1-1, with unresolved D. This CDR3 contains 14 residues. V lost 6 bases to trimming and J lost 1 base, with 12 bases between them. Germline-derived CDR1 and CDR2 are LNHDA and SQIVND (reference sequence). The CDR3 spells CASRRISRNTEAFF. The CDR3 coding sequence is TGTGCCAGTAGGAGGATCAGCCGGAACACTGAAGCTTTCTTT.